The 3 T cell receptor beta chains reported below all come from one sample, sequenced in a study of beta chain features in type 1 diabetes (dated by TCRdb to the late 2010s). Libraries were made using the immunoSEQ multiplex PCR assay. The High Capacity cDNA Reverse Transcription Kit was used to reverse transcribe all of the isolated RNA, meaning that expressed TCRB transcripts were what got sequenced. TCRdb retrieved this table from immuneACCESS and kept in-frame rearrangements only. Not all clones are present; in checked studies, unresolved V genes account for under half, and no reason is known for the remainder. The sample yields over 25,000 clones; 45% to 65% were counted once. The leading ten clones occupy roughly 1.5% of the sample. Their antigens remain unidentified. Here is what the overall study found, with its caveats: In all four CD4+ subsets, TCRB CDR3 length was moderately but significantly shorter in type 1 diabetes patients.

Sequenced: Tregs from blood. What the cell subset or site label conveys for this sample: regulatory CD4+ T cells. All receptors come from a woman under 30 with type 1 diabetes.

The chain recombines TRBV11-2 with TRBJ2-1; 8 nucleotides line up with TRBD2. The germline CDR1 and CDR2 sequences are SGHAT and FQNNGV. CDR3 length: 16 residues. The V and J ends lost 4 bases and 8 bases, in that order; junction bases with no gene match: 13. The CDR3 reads CASSWANLAGRDEQFF. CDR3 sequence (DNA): TGTGCCAGCAGCTGGGCAAACTTAGCGGGAAGGGATGAGCAGTTCTTC.

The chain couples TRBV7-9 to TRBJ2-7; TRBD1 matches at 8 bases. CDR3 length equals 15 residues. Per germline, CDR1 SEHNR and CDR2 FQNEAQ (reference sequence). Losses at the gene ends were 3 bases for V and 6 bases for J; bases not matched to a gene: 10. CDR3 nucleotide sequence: TGTGCCAGCAGCTTCACCGGGACAGGTGGTTCCGAGCAGTACTTC. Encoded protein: CASSFTGTGGSEQYF.

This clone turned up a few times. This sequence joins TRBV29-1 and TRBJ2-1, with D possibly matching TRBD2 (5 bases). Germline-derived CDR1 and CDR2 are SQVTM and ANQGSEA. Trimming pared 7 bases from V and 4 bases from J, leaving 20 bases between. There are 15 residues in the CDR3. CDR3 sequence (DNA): TGCAGCGGACTACTAGGCTCCCTTAAATACAATGAGCAGTTCTTC. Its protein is CSGLLGSLKYNEQFF.